These T cell receptor beta chains were read from a single sample in a study of CD8 T cells in ankylosing spondylitis. MiXCR, run by TCRdb on the 5' RACE reads, gives a single entry per CDR3 protein. The sample consists of approximately 290,000 distinct CDR3 sequences, 20% of them appearing once. Material for sequencing was blood, either unsorted or a sorted T cell fraction (not recorded which). The receptors were gathered from a female donor with ankylosing spondylitis or in good health (not recorded which). Both conserved end residues are part of each CDR3. The D gene is left open where the match is weak. Not all rows give a size; the values are once, few, many and, for expanded clones, a class.

>.|few|TRBJ2-1|TRBV6-2/TRBV6-3
CASSYEVYNEQFF
TGTGCCAGCAGTTACGAGGTGTACAATGAGCAGTTCTTC
>.|few|TRBJ2-3|TRBV12-3/TRBV12-4
CASSFPTTDTQYF
TGTGCCAGCAGTTTCCCGACGACAGATACGCAGTATTTT
>TRBD1|few|TRBJ1-5|TRBV6-2/TRBV6-3
CASSYQTGTGGWVGQPQHF
TGTGCCAGCAGTTACCAAACCGGGACAGGGGGCTGGGTAGGCCAGCCCCAGCATTTT
>TRBD2|.|TRBJ2-5|TRBV7-2
CASSRTSGHETQYF
TGTGCCAGCAGCAGGACTAGCGGGCACGAGACCCAGTACTTC
>TRBD2|many|TRBJ2-1|TRBV20-1
CSPTPSASGSESYNEQFF
TGCAGTCCCACCCCATCTGCTAGCGGGAGTGAGTCCTACAATGAGCAGTTCTTC
>.|.|TRBJ2-3|TRBV6-1
CASSRRDTDTQYF
TGTGCCAGCAGTCGCAGGGATACAGATACGCAGTATTTT
>TRBD1|many|TRBJ2-7|TRBV12-3/TRBV12-4
CASSRDRIYEQYF
TGTGCCAGCAGCCGGGACAGGATATACGAGCAGTACTTC
>.|.|TRBJ1-1|TRBV18
CASSPNYRDTEAFF
TGTGCCAGCTCACCAAACTACAGGGACACTGAAGCTTTCTTT
>TRBD2|many|TRBJ2-5|TRBV28
CASSLRLFSGRGSRTQYF
TGTGCCAGCAGTTTACGATTGTTTAGCGGGAGGGGTTCAAGGACCCAGTACTTC
>.|.|TRBJ2-1|TRBV5-1
CASSITGGLYNEQFF
TGCGCCAGCAGCATCACGGGTGGACTCTACAATGAGCAGTTCTTC
>TRBD2|.|TRBJ2-1|TRBV11-2
CASSRMSSGTNSYNEQFF
TGTGCCAGCAGCCGGATGTCTAGCGGGACCAACAGCTACAATGAGCAGTTCTTC
>.|few|TRBJ1-5|TRBV20-1
CSASVPRQNQPQHF
TGCAGTGCTTCAGTCCCGAGACAGAATCAGCCCCAGCATTTT
>.|many|TRBJ1-1|TRBV10-3
CAIRVTGPSTEAFF
TGTGCCATCAGGGTGACAGGACCGAGCACTGAAGCTTTCTTT
>.|many|TRBJ2-3|TRBV20-1
CSATYTDTQYF
TGCAGTGCTACCTACACAGATACGCAGTATTTT
>.|few|TRBJ2-5|TRBV7-9
CASSFRQGLGETQYF
TGTGCCAGCAGCTTCCGCCAGGGTCTGGGGGAGACCCAGTACTTC
>TRBD1|.|TRBJ1-1|TRBV9
CASSANKGAGTEAFF
TGTGCCAGCAGCGCCAACAAGGGGGCCGGAACTGAAGCTTTCTTT
>.|many|TRBJ1-5|TRBV19
CASSEVSHSNQPQHF
TGTGCCAGTAGTGAGGTCAGTCATAGCAATCAGCCCCAGCATTTT
>TRBD2|.|TRBJ2-7|TRBV6-5
CASSYLDSGSSYEQYF
TGTGCCAGCAGTTACCTGGATAGCGGGAGCTCCTACGAGCAGTACTTC
>.|many|TRBJ2-1|TRBV4-3
CASSQAGDNEQFF
TGCGCCAGCAGCCAAGCAGGGGACAATGAGCAGTTCTTC
>.|many|TRBJ2-5|TRBV20-1
CSARRPVSETQYF
TGCAGTGCTAGGAGGCCGGTGTCGGAGACCCAGTACTTC
>.|few|TRBJ1-2|TRBV25-1
CASRPGREYGYTF
TGTGCCAGCAGGCCGGGCCGCGAATATGGCTACACCTTC
>.|.|TRBJ2-4|TRBV6-2/TRBV6-3
CASSYISWQGLAKNIQYF
TGTGCCAGCAGTTACATCTCTTGGCAGGGACTAGCCAAAAACATTCAGTACTTC
>.|few|TRBJ1-1|TRBV5-1
CASSLEGHLNTEAFF
TGCGCCAGCAGCTTGGAGGGACATCTCAACACTGAAGCTTTCTTT
>.|.|TRBJ2-1|TRBV27
CASSPQGLGFYIF
TGTGCCAGCAGTCCCCAGGGCCTGGGGTTTTATATCTTC
>TRBD1|.|TRBJ1-2|TRBV4-3
CASSRDRGQRGYTF
TGCGCCAGCAGCCGAGACAGGGGGCAAAGGGGCTACACCTTC
>TRBD1|many|TRBJ2-5|TRBV12-3/TRBV12-4
CASSLRRQGETQYF
TGTGCCAGCAGTTTACGGCGACAGGGGGAGACCCAGTACTTC
>.|few|TRBJ1-1|TRBV7-2
CASSLMGVRNEAFF
TGTGCCAGCAGCTTGATGGGGGTGCGCAATGAAGCTTTCTTT
>.|.|TRBJ2-1|TRBV5-1
CASRRTTLGVNEQFF
TGCGCCAGCAGACGAACTACCCTGGGTGTCAATGAGCAGTTCTTC
>TRBD2|.|TRBJ2-5|TRBV20-1
CSARRVAGGGKTQYF
TGCAGTGCTAGAAGGGTAGCGGGTGGTGGGAAGACCCAGTACTTC
>TRBD1|few|TRBJ1-1|TRBV6-1
CASSPRGKNTEAFF
TGTGCCAGCAGCCCCAGGGGGAAGAACACTGAAGCTTTCTTT
>.|few|TRBJ2-1|TRBV10-3
CAISTPSQDEQFF
TGTGCCATCAGTACGCCCTCACAGGATGAGCAGTTCTTC
>.|.|TRBJ2-5|TRBV21-1
CASSEEDWDTPRTQYF
TGTGCCAGCAGCGAAGAGGACTGGGACACCCCTCGAACCCAGTACTTC
>.|.|TRBJ1-1|TRBV6-1
CASSELGTTEAFF
TGTGCCAGCAGTGAATTGGGAACCACTGAAGCTTTCTTT
>.|few|TRBJ2-7|TRBV7-2
CASSFDPPNYEQYF
TGTGCCAGCAGCTTCGACCCCCCAAACTACGAGCAGTACTTC
>TRBD1|many|TRBJ2-3|TRBV5-1
CASSLGDRSTDTQYF
TGCGCCAGCAGCTTGGGGGACAGAAGCACAGATACGCAGTATTTT
>.|.|TRBJ2-6|TRBV7-2
CASSLVASGANVLTF
TGTGCCAGCAGCTTAGTCGCCTCTGGGGCCAACGTCCTGACTTTC
>.|.|TRBJ1-4|TRBV5-1
CASRSIVDEKLFF
TGCGCCAGCAGGTCCATAGTGGACGAAAAACTGTTTTTT
>.|few|TRBJ1-4|TRBV18
CASSPEEKLFF
TGTGCCAGCTCACCAGAGGAAAAACTGTTTTTT
>TRBD1|many|TRBJ1-2|TRBV6-5
CASTSTGKGYTF
TGTGCCAGCACTTCGACAGGGAAAGGCTACACCTTC
>.|.|TRBJ2-7|TRBV6-2/TRBV6-3
CASSYSSSPPDEQYF
TGTGCCAGCAGTTACTCTTCGAGCCCCCCAGACGAGCAGTACTTC
>.|few|TRBJ2-3|TRBV12-3/TRBV12-4
CASSSIVGWTDTQYF
TGTGCCAGCAGCTCAATCGTAGGGTGGACAGATACGCAGTATTTT